This T cell receptor beta chain was sequenced during a study of neurological immune-mediated disorders. Note on this clonotype: The antigen is unknown.

Overall study results and limits: A possible signature was seen in one related-CDR3 cluster, into which phylogenetic grouping placed the repertoires of 18 of 34 multiple sclerosis patients. Expansion of TCR clones was greatest in HTLV-1-associated myelopathy and smallest in multiple sclerosis, where it fell below that of healthy controls.

MiXCR, applied by TCRdb to the 5' RACE reads, yields one record per CDR3 protein. This table has some 26,000 distinct CDR3 sequences, 3% to 3.5% appearing once. The sample was PBMCs. The TCR comes from a woman aged 25 to 39 with multiple sclerosis.

This CDR3 reads CASSTEGPDTQYF. The CDR3 nucleotides are TGTGCCAGCAGTACGGAGGGCCCAGATACGCAGTATTTT. J is TRBJ2-3 and V is TRBV12-3 or TRBV12-4, with D perhaps matching TRBD2 (6 bases). The CDR3 extends over 13 amino acids. The ends were cut back, 5 bases at V and 4 bases at J, with 10 bases in the middle.